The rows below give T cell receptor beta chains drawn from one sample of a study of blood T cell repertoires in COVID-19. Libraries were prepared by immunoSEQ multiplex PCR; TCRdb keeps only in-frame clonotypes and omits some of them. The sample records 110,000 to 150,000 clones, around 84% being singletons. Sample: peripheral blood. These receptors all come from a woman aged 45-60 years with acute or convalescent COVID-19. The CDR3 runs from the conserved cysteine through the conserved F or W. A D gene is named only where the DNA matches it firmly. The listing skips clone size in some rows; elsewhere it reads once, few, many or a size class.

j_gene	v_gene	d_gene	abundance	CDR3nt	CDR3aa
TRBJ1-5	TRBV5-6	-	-	TGTGCCAGCAGCTTGCACAGGGCTCAGCCCCAGCATTTT	CASSLHRAQPQHF
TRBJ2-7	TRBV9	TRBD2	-	TGTGCCAGCAGCGTATTGACGGGAGGTGACGAGCAGTACTTC	CASSVLTGGDEQYF
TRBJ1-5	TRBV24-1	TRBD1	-	TGTGCCACCAGTGACCTCAACGCGACAGGGGGCAATCAGCCCCAGCATTTT	CATSDLNATGGNQPQHF
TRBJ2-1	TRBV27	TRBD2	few	TGTGCCAGCAGTTACGGATCCGGGACTAGCTTCAATGAGCAGTTCTTC	CASSYGSGTSFNEQFF
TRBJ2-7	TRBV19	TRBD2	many	TGTGCCAGTAGTGACGGACTAGCGGGGGGAATCTACGAGCAGTACTTC	CASSDGLAGGIYEQYF
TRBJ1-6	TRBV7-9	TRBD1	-	TGTGCCAGCAGCTTAGACACAGGGGGTCAGTCACCCCTCCACTTT	CASSLDTGGQSPLHF
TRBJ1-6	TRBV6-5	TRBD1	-	TGTGCCAGCAGGATCGACAGGGACCGTTCACCCCTCCACTTT	CASRIDRDRSPLHF
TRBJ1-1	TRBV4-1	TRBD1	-	TGCGCCAGCAGCCAAGGATCAGGGGGAGGAGGCACTGAAGCTTTCTTT	CASSQGSGGGGTEAFF
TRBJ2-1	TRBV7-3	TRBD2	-	TGTGCCAGCAGCTTGAGTAGCGGGGGCTTTGACAATGAGCAGTTCTTC	CASSLSSGGFDNEQFF
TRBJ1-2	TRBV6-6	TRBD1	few	TGTGCCAGCAGTTCGGACAGGGATGGCTACACCTTC	CASSSDRDGYTF
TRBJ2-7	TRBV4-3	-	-	TGCGCCAGCAGCCAAGATCGGTCTCAGGGGCGCGTGGACGAGCAGTACTTC	CASSQDRSQGRVDEQYF
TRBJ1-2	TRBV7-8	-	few	TGTGCCAGCAGCTTAGAGGAGTATGGCTACACCTTC	CASSLEEYGYTF
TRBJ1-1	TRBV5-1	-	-	TGCGCCAGCAGCTCCTCAGGGATCCCTGAAGCTTTCTTT	CASSSSGIPEAFF
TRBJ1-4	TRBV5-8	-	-	TGTGCCAGCAGCTCATTTCAAACAGGAATGGCGAATGAAAAACTGTTTTTT	CASSSFQTGMANEKLFF
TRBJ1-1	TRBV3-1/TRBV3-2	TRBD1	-	TGTGCCAGCAGCCGAAAGTCAGGGGGTGGGACTGAAGCTTTCTTT	CASSRKSGGGTEAFF
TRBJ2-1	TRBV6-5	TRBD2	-	TGTGCCAGCAGTTACCAAGCGGGGACTACCTACAATGAGCAGTTCTTC	CASSYQAGTTYNEQFF
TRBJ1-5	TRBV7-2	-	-	TGTGCCAGCAGCTTAGAATCGGGACAGCCCCAGCATTTT	CASSLESGQPQHF
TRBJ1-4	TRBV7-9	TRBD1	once	TGTGCCAGCAGCTTCCCTAGACAGGGAGCTAATGAAAAACTGTTTTTT	CASSFPRQGANEKLFF
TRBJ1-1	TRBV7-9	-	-	TGTGCCAGCAGCTTACAGGGGCCGAGGGACACTGAAGCTTTCTTT	CASSLQGPRDTEAFF
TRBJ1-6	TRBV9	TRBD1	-	TGTGCCAGCAGCGTAGCGCTCGGGACAGAGCATTCACCCCTCCACTTT	CASSVALGTEHSPLHF
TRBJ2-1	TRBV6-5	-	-	TGTGCCAGCAGCCCCCTGGGGAGCTCCTACAATGAGCAGTTCTTC	CASSPLGSSYNEQFF
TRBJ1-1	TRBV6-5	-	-	TGTGCCAGCAGTCCCCGGAACACTGAAGCTTTCTTT	CASSPRNTEAFF
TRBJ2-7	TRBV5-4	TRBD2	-	TGTGCCAGCAGCTTGGCTCTAGCGGGGGGTCACGAGCAGTACTTC	CASSLALAGGHEQYF
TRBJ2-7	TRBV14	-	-	TGTGCCAGCAGCCAAAAACACAACTCCTACGAGCAGTACTTC	CASSQKHNSYEQYF
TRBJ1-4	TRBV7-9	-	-	TGTGCCAGCAGCTTCGGGGAGCCCGCCGAAAAACTGTTTTTT	CASSFGEPAEKLFF
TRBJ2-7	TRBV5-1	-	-	TGCGCCAGCAGCTTGGCCAGGACGGATGGTGGGAGATCCTACGAGCAGTACTTC	CASSLARTDGGRSYEQYF
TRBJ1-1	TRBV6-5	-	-	TGTGCCAGCAGTTACTCGGGCTCCACTGAAGCTTTCTTT	CASSYSGSTEAFF
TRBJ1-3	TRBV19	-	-	TGTGCCAGTAGTACCCGGGACAATGGAAACACCATATATTTT	CASSTRDNGNTIYF
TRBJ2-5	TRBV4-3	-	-	TGCGCCAGCAGCCAAGAATCTCGGGGGATCCAAGAGACCCAGTACTTC	CASSQESRGIQETQYF
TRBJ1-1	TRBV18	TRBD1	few	TGTGCCAGCTCACCGGGGACAGGGGGGTTCGGCACTGAAGCTTTCTTT	CASSPGTGGFGTEAFF
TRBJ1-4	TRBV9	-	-	TGTGCCAGCAGCGGAGGTACTGGTCTGAATGAAAAACTGTTTTTT	CASSGGTGLNEKLFF
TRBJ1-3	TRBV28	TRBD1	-	TGTGCCAGCGGAAAACAGGGGATTTCTGGAAACACCATATATTTT	CASGKQGISGNTIYF
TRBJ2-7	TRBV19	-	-	TGTGCCAGTAGTCTAAGGACACTCTACGAGCAGTACTTC	CASSLRTLYEQYF
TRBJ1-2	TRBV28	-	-	TGTGCCAGCAGGGCGGCCGATGGGTATGGCTACACCTTC	CASRAADGYGYTF
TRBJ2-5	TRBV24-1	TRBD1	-	TGTGCCACCAGTGATACAGGACAGGGCGGGACCCAGTACTTC	CATSDTGQGGTQYF
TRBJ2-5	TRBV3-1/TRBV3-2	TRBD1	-	TGTGCCAGCAGCCAACCCAAAGACAGGGTGTTTTCAGAGACCCAGTACTTC	CASSQPKDRVFSETQYF
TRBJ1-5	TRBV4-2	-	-	TGTGCCAGCAGCCAAGATCGGGGGGGGGTAAATCAGCCCCAGCATTTT	CASSQDRGGVNQPQHF
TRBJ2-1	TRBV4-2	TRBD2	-	TGTGCCAGCAGCCAAGATGGGCGGGGGGGCAACTACAATGAGCAGTTCTTC	CASSQDGRGGNYNEQFF
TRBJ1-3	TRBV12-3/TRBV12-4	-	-	TGTGCCTCCAAGGGGGACACCATATATTTT	CASKGDTIYF
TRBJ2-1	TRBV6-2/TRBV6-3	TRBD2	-	TGTGCCAGCAGTTCGACTAGCGGGGGCCCGAATGAGCAGTTCTTC	CASSSTSGGPNEQFF
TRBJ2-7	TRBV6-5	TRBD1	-	TGTGCCAGTGGGGAAAGTGGACAGGGCTACGAGCAGTACTTC	CASGESGQGYEQYF
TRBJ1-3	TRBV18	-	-	TGTGCCAGCTCACCAATAGTGGGGGCTAACTCTGGAAACACCATATATTTT	CASSPIVGANSGNTIYF
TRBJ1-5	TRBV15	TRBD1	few	TGTGCCACCAGCATTATTGGACAGGGACTGGGAAGCAATCAGCCCCAGCATTTT	CATSIIGQGLGSNQPQHF
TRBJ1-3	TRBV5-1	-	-	TGCGCCAGCACCCGAGGTGAAGGTGGAAACACCATATATTTT	CASTRGEGGNTIYF
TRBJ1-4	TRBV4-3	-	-	TGCGCCAGCAGCCACTTCCCCCGGGACCAGGGGAATGAAAAACTGTTTTTT	CASSHFPRDQGNEKLFF
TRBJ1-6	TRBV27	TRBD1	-	TGTGCCAGCAGTGAACCGACAGGGTTCGGGCATAATTCACCCCTCCACTTT	CASSEPTGFGHNSPLHF
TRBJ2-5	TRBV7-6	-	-	TGTGCCAGCAGCTTAGTCCCCACCGGTCAGGGAGAGACCCAGTACTTC	CASSLVPTGQGETQYF
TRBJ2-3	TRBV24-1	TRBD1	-	TGTGCCACCAGTGATCCAAACCGACAGGGGAGCATTTTCACAGATACGCAGTATTTT	CATSDPNRQGSIFTDTQYF